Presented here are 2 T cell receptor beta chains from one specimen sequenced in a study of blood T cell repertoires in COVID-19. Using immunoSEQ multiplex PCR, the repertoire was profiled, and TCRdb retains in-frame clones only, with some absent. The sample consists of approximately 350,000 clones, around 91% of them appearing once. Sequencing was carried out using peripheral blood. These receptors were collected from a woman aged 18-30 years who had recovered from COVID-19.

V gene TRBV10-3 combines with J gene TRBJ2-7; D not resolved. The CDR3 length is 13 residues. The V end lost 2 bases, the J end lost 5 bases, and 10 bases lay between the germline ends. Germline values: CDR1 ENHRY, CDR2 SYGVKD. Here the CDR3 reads CAISERSGDEQYV. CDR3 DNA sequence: TGTGCCATCAGTGAGCGGAGTGGCGACGAGCAGTACGTC.

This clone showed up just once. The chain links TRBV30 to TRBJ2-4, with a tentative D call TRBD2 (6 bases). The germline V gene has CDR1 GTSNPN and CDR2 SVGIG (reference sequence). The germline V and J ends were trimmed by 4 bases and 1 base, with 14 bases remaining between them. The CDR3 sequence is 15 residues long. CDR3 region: CAWTAGLVAKNIQYF. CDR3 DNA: TGTGCCTGGACGGCGGGGCTGGTGGCCAAAAACATTCAGTACTTC.